The 16 T cell receptor beta chains below come from one sample, sequenced in a study of shared clonotypes between healthy human individuals. The table came from immunoSEQ multiplex PCR; TCRdb's copy has only in-frame clones and leaves some out. Counted here are over 2 million clones, about 95% occurring once; the ten biggest clones make up more than 0.1%. What was sequenced was naive CD4+ T cells sorted from blood. Subset denoted: CD45RA+ positively selected. The receptors derive from a young man in good health.

On this clone itself: This CDR3 is also generated by other DNA sequences in the sample. The chain uses TRBV5-1 and TRBJ2-2; a possible D gene is TRBD2 (5 bases). Germline CDR1 reads SGHRS; CDR2 reads YFSETQ. CDR3 size: 12 residues. Trimming left V 4 bases short and J 5 bases short, with 6 bases between. The chain's CDR3 is CASSPGTGELFF. The CDR3 region has the DNA TGCGCCAGCAGCCCGGGGACCGGGGAGCTGTTTTTT.

This clone is a singleton in its sample. This chain joins TRBV11-2 and TRBJ1-1; 10 positions match TRBD1. The V gene end was trimmed by 5 bases and the J gene end by 11 bases; junction bases not matched to a gene: 5. The CDR3 is 12 amino acids. Germline CDR1 reads SGHAT; CDR2 reads FQNNGV. Here the CDR3 reads CASSGDRGRAFF. CDR3 coding DNA: TGTGCCAGCAGCGGGGACAGGGGCCGGGCTTTCTTT.

The chain links TRBV6-5 to TRBJ2-7, with D possibly matching TRBD2 (6 bases). Germline assignment: CDR1 MNHEY and CDR2 SVGAGI. CDR3 length: 15 amino acids. The V end was cut by 6 bases, the J end by 0 bases, with 15 bases between. CDR3 amino acids: CASRTGTASSYEQYF. CDR3 sequence (DNA): TGTGCCAGCAGAACCGGGACTGCAAGCTCCTACGAGCAGTACTTC.

V gene TRBV7-2 combines with J gene TRBJ2-1; 7 bases align to TRBD2. Germline V gives CDR1 SGHTA, CDR2 FQGNSA. The V gene end was trimmed by 3 bases and the J gene end by 5 bases; junction bases not matched to a gene: 7. This CDR3 is 15 amino acids long. CDR3 sequence: CASSFGGRANNEQFF. DNA of the CDR3: TGTGCCAGCAGCTTCGGCGGGAGAGCCAACAATGAGCAGTTCTTC.

This chain uses TRBV7-2 with TRBJ2-7; TRBD2 matches 11 bases. The CDR3 contains 14 residues. CDR1 is SGHTA, CDR2 FQGNSA, per germline. The V gene end was trimmed by 5 bases and the J gene end by 2 bases; junction bases not matched to a gene: 2. The CDR3 DNA is TGTGCCAGCAGCGGGACTAGCGGACCCTACGAGCAGTACTTC. The encoded protein is CASSGTSGPYEQYF.

This clone was detected once. The chain has TRBV6-5 and TRBJ2-3; D is uncertain. The CDR3 is 14 residues long. Germline CDR1 and CDR2: MNHEY and SVGAGI. V shed 7 bases and J shed 2 bases, with 13 bases lying between them. The CDR3 here is CASTSPSTTDTQYF. CDR3 nucleotides: TGTGCCAGCACCTCCCCCAGCACCACAGATACGCAGTATTTT.

The V and J genes are TRBV6-5 and TRBJ2-1; D unresolved. CDR3 length: 14 residues. Germline V lookup: CDR1 MNHEY, CDR2 SVGAGI. The V and J ends lost 5 bases and 2 bases respectively, with 10 bases between them. CDR3 amino acids: CASSRIAAYNEQFF. The CDR3 coding sequence is TGTGCCAGCAGTAGGATAGCCGCCTACAATGAGCAGTTCTTC.

For the CDR3, the DNA is TGTGCCAGCGACTTGAACACCGGGGAGCTGTTTTTT. Translated, it gives CASDLNTGELFF. This chain uses TRBV6-1 with TRBJ2-2; D remains ambiguous. From germline, CDR1 is MNHNS and CDR2 SASEGT. CDR3 size: 12 residues. Trimming took 8 bases from V and 1 from J, leaving 5 bases between them.

The chain uses TRBV6-6 and TRBJ1-4, with TRBD1 as a possible D gene (5 bases). Looked up from germline, CDR1 is MNHNY and CDR2 is SVGAGI (reference sequence). With 1 base removed from V and 7 bases from J, the gap between germline ends came to 13 bases. The CDR3 loop spans 15 amino acids. CDR3 in DNA: TGTGCCAGCAGTTACTTTTGGCAGGGAGGTGAAAAACTGTTTTTT. Its translation: CASSYFWQGGEKLFF.

This clone showed up just once. The chain has TRBV27 and TRBJ2-6, with D possibly called TRBD1 or TRBD2 (5 bases each). This CDR3 is built from 17 residues. Trimming took 7 bases from V and 2 from J, leaving 18 bases between them. Germline V lookup: CDR1 MNHEY, CDR2 SMNVEV (reference sequence). CDR3 region: CASTYGQGRPGANVLTF. DNA of the CDR3: TGTGCCAGCACCTATGGGCAGGGACGTCCTGGGGCCAACGTCCTGACTTTC.

The J gene is TRBJ1-1, the V gene TRBV10-3, with 9 nucleotides matching TRBD1. This CDR3 region has 14 residues. The germline gives CDR1 ENHRY, CDR2 SYGVKD. The J segment lost 6 bases and the V segment lost 5 bases, leaving 7 bases of the junction unmatched. The CDR3, as DNA: TGTGCCATCAGTACAGGGGGCGCATCGTCTGAAGCTTTCTTT. This sequence encodes CAISTGGASSEAFF.

V usage is TRBV2 and J usage is TRBJ2-3, with D perhaps matching TRBD1 (6 bases). Between the trimmed V and J ends, which lost 4 bases and 7 bases, there was a span of 12 bases. Germline loops: CDR1 SNHLY, CDR2 FYNNEI. The CDR3 loop spans 13 amino acids. The CDR3 nucleotides read TGTGCCAGCAGTGGAACCCAGGGGAATACGCAGTATTTT. Translated: CASSGTQGNTQYF.

As for this clone: Other nucleotide sequences in the sample specify the same CDR3. V and J are TRBV5-1 and TRBJ2-2; no definite D call. The CDR3 is made up of 13 amino acids. V was cut by 0 bases and J by 5 bases, with 5 bases left in between. Germline assignment: CDR1 SGHRS and CDR2 YFSETQ. CDR3 in DNA: TGCGCCAGCAGCTTGGGGGCGACCGGGGAGCTGTTTTTT. Translated: CASSLGATGELFF.

The rearrangement links TRBV6-1 to TRBJ1-1, with D uncertain. Trimming pared 4 bases from V and 1 base from J, leaving 10 bases between. The CDR3 length is 14 residues. Germline V CDR1 and CDR2: MNHNS, SASEGT. For the CDR3, the DNA is TGTGCCAGCAGTGTCCCTCGGGGGAACACTGAAGCTTTCTTT. Translated, it gives CASSVPRGNTEAFF.

The CDR3 loop is CASQGSGGPMETQYF. The CDR3, as DNA: TGTGCCAGCCAGGGATCGGGGGGGCCCATGGAGACCCAGTACTTC. The chain is built from TRBV2 and TRBJ2-5; TRBD2 matches at 8 bases. Germline CDR1 reads SNHLY; CDR2 reads FYNNEI. The CDR3 runs 15 residues. The trim removed 8 bases at V and 5 bases at J, leaving 13 bases unmatched.

About this clone itself: Other DNA sequences in this sample translate to the same CDR3. V gene TRBV5-1 combines with J gene TRBJ1-1; D unclear. Germline assignment: CDR1 SGHRS and CDR2 YFSETQ. CDR3 length: 13 amino acids. The V end was cut by 2 bases, the J end by 1 base, with 6 bases between. In DNA, the CDR3 is TGCGCCAGCAGCTTTCGGGGGAACACTGAAGCTTTCTTT. It encodes CASSFRGNTEAFF.